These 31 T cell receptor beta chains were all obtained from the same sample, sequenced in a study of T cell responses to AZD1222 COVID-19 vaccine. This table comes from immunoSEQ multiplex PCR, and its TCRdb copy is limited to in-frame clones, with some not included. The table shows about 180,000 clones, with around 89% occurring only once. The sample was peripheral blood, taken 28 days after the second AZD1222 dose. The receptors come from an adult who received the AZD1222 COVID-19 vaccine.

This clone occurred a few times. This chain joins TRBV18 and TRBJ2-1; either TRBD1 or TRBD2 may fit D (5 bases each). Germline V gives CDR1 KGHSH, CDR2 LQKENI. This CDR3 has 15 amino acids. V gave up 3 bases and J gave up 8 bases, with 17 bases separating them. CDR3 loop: CASSPLGEGRDEQFF. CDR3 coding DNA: TGTGCCAGCTCACCCCTTGGCGAGGGGCGGGATGAGCAGTTCTTC. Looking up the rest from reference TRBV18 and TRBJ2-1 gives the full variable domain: NAGVMQNPRHLVRRRGQEARLRCSPMKGHSHVYWYRQLPEEGLKFMVYLQKENIIDESGMPKERFSAEFPKEGPSILRIQQVVRGDSAAYFCASSPLGEGRDEQFFGPGTRLTVL.

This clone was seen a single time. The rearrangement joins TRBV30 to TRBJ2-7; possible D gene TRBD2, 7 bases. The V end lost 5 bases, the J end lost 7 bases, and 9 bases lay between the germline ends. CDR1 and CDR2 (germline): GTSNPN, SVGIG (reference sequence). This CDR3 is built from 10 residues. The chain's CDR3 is CAWGRGEQYF. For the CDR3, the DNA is TGTGCCTGGGGGAGGGGGGAGCAGTACTTC.

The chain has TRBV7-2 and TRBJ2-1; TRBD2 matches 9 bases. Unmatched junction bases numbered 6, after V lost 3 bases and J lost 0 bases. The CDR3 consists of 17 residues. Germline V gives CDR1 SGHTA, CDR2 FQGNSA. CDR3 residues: CASSFGSGSFSYNEQFF. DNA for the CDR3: TGTGCCAGCAGCTTTGGTAGCGGGAGTTTCTCCTACAATGAGCAGTTCTTC. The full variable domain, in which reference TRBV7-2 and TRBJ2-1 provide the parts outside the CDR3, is GAGVSQSPSNKVTEKGKDVELRCDPISGHTALYWYRQSLGQGLEFLIYFQGNSAPDKSGLPSDRFSAERTGGSVSTLTIQRTQQEDSAVYLCASSFGSGSFSYNEQFFGPGTRLTVL.

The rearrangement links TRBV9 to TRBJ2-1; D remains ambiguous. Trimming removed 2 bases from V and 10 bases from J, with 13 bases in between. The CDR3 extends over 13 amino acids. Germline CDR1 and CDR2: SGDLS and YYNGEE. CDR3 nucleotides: TGTGCCAGCAGCGTCGGGTGGATCGGCGAGCAGTTCTTC. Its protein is CASSVGWIGEQFF. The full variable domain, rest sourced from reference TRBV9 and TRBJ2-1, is DSGVTQTPKHLITATGQRVTLRCSPRSGDLSVYWYQQSLDQGLQFLIQYYNGEERAKGNILERFSAQQFPDLHSELNLSSLELGDSALYFCASSVGWIGEQFFGPGTRLTVL.

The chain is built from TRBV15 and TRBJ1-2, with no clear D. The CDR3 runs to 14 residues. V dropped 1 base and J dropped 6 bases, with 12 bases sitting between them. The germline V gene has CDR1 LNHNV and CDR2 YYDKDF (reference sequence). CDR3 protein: CATSRVVDSDGYTF. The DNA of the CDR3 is TGTGCCACCAGCAGAGTGGTCGACTCGGATGGCTACACCTTC.

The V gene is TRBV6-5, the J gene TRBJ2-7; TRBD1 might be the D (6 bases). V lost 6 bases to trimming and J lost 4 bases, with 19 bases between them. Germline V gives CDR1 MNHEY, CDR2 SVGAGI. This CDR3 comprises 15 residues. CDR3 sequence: CASRVDRSNLYEQYF. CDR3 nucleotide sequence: TGTGCCAGCAGGGTTGACAGGAGCAACCTATACGAGCAGTACTTC.

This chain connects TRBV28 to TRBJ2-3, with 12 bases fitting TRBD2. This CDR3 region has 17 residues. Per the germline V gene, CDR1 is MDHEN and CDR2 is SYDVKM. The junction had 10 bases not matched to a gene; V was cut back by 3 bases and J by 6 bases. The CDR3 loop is CASSFTRGLAGGDTQYF. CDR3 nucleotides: TGTGCCAGCAGTTTCACTCGAGGGCTAGCGGGAGGGGATACGCAGTATTTT.

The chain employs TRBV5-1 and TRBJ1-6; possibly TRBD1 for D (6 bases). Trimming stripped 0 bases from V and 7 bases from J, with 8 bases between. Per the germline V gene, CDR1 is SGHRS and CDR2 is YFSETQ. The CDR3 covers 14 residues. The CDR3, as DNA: TGCGCCAGCAGCTTGGACAGGGAAAATTCACCCCTCCACTTT. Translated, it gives CASSLDRENSPLHF. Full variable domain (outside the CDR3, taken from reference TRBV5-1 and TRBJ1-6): KAGVTQTPRYLIKTRGQQVTLSCSPISGHRSVSWYQQTPGQGLQFLFEYFSETQRNKGNFPGRFSGRQFSNSRSEMNVSTLELGDSALYLCASSLDRENSPLHFGNGTRLTVT.

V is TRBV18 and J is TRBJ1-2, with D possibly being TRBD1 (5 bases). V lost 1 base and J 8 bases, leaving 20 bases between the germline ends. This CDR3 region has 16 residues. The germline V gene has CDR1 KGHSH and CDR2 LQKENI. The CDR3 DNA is TGTGCCAGCTCACCACTGGGCGTGGGGGACGCTGAGGGCTACACCTTC. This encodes CASSPLGVGDAEGYTF.

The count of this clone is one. The CDR3 coding sequence is TGTGCCAGCAGCCCGGGACAGGGCCCTGGCTACACCTTC. It encodes CASSPGQGPGYTF. This chain links TRBV6-5 with TRBJ1-2; 9 bases align to TRBD1. Germline CDR1 and CDR2: MNHEY and SVGAGI. The V gene end was trimmed by 6 bases and the J gene end by 7 bases; junction bases not matched to a gene: 6. This CDR3 region has 13 residues.

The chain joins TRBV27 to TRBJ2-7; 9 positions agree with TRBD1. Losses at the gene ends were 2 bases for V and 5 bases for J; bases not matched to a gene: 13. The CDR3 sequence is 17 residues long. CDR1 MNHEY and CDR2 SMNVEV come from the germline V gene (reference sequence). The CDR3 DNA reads TGTGCCAGCAGTTTACGCCCCCGGGACAGGGTAGACGACGAGCAGTACTTC. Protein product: CASSLRPRDRVDDEQYF.

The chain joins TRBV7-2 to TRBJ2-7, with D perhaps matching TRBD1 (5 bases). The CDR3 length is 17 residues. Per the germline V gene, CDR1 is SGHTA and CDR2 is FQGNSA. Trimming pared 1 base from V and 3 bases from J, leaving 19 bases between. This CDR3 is CASSLGGTDGLGYEQYF. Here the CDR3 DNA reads TGTGCCAGCAGCTTAGGGGGCACGGACGGTTTAGGCTACGAGCAGTACTTC.

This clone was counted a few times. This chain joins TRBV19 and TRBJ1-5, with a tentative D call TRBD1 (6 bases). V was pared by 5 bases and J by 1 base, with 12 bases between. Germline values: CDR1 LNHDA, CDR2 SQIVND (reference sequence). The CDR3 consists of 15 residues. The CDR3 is CASSHRERSNQPQHF. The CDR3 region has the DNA TGTGCCAGTAGTCACAGGGAGAGGAGCAATCAGCCCCAGCATTTT.

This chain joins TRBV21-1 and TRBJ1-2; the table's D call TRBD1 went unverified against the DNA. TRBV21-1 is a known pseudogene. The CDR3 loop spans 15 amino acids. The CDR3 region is CASRAPGQGSHGYTF. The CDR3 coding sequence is TGTGCCAGCAGGGCTCCGGGACAGGGGTCCCATGGCTACACCTTC.

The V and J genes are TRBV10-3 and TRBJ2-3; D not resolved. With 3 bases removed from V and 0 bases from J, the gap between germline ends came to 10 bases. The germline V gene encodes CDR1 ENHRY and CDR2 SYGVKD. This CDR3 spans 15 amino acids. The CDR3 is CAISEQAASTDTQYF. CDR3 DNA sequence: TGTGCCATCAGTGAACAAGCCGCTAGCACAGATACGCAGTATTTT.

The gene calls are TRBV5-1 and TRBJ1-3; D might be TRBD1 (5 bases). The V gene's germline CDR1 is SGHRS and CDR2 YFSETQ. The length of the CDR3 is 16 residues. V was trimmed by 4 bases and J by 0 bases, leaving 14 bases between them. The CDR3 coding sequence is TGCGCCAGCAGCCTGACGGGGGTACCCTCTGGAAACACCATATATTTT. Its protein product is CASSLTGVPSGNTIYF.

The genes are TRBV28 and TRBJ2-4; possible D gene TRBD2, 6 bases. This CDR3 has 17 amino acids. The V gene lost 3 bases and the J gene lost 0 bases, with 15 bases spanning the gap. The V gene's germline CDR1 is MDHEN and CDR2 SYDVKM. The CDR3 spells CASSFRDFPGAKNIQYF. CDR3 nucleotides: TGTGCCAGCAGTTTTCGGGACTTCCCGGGAGCCAAAAACATTCAGTACTTC.

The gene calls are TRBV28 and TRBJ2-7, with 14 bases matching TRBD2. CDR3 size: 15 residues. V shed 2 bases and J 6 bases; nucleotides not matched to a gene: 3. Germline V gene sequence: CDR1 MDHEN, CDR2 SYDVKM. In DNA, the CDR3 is TGTGCCAGCAGTTTAGGGACTAGCGGGAGTCGCGAGCAGTACTTC. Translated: CASSLGTSGSREQYF.

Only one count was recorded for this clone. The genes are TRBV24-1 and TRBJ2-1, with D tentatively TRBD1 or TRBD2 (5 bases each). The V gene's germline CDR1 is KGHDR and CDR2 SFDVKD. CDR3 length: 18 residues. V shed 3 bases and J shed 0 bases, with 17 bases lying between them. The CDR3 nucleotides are TGTGCCACCAGTGATGACTCGGGGACCAGGCGCTCCTACAATGAGCAGTTCTTC. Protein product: CATSDDSGTRRSYNEQFF.

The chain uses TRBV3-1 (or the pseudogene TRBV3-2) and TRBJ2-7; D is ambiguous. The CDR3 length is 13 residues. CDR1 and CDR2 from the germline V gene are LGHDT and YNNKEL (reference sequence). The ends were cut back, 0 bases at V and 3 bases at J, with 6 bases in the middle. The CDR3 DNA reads TGTGCCAGCAGCCAAGATGGTAGCTACGAGCAGTACTTC. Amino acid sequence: CASSQDGSYEQYF.

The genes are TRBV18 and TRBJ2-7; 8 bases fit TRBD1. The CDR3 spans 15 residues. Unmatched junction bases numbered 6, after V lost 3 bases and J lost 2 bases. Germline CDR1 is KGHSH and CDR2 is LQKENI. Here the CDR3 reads CASSPGTGITYEQYF. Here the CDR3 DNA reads TGTGCCAGCTCACCGGGGACAGGCATAACCTACGAGCAGTACTTC. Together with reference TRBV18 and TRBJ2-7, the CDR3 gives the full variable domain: NAGVMQNPRHLVRRRGQEARLRCSPMKGHSHVYWYRQLPEEGLKFMVYLQKENIIDESGMPKERFSAEFPKEGPSILRIQQVVRGDSAAYFCASSPGTGITYEQYFGPGTRLTVT.

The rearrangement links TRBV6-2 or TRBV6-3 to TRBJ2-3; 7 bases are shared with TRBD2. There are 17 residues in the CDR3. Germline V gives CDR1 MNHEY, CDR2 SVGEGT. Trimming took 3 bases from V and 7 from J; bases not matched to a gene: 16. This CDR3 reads CASSYGLYAGRAYTQYF. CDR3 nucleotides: TGTGCCAGCAGTTATGGGCTCTATGCGGGGAGGGCCTATACGCAGTATTTT.

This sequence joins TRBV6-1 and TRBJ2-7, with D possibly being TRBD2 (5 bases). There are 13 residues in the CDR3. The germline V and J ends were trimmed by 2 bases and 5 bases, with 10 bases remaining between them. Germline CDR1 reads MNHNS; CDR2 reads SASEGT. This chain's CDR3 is CASSEKQRDEQYF. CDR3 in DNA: TGTGCCAGCAGTGAAAAACAGAGGGACGAGCAGTACTTC.

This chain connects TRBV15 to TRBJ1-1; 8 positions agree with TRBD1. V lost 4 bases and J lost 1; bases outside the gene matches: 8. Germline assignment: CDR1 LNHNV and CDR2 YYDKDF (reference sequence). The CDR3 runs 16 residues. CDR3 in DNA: TGTGCCACCAGCACTCGACAGGGGAGCTGGAACACTGAAGCTTTCTTT. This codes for CATSTRQGSWNTEAFF.

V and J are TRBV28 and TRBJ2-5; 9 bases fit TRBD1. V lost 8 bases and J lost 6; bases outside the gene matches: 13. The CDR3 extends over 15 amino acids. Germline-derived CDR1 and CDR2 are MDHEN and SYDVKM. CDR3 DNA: TGTGCCAGCTCCTTTAGGGGGACAGGGAGGAAGACCCAGTACTTC. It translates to CASSFRGTGRKTQYF.

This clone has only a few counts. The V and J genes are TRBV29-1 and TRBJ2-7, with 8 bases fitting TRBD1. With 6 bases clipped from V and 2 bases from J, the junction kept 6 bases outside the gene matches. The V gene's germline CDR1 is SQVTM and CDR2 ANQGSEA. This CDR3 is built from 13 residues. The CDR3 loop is CSVRTTGAYEQYF. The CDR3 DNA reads TGCAGCGTCCGAACGACAGGGGCCTACGAGCAGTACTTC.

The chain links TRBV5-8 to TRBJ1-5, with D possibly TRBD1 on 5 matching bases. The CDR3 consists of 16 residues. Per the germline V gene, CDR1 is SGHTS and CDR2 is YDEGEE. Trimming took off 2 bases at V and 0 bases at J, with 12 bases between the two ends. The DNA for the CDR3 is TGTGCCAGCAGCTTAGGGCGGGGGAATAGCAATCAGCCCCAGCATTTT. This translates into CASSLGRGNSNQPQHF.

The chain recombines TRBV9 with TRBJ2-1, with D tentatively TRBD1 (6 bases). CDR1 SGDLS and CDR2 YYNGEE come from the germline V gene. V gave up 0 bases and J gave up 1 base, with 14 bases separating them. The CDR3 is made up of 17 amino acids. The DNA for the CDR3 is TGTGCCAGCAGCGTAGTGAAAGGGGGACAATCCTACAATGAGCAGTTCTTC. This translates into CASSVVKGGQSYNEQFF.

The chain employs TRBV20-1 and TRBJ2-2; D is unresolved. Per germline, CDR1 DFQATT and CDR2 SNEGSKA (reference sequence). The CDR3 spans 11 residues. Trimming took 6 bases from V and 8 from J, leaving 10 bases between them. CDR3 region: CSASSPGELFF. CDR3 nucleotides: TGCAGTGCCTCATCCCCAGGGGAGCTGTTTTTT.

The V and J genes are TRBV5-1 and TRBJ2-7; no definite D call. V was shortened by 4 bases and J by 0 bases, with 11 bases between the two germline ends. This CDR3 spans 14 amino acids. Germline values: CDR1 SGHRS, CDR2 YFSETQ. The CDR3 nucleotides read TGCGCCAGCAGCCCAGAATACCTCTCCTACGAGCAGTACTTC. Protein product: CASSPEYLSYEQYF.

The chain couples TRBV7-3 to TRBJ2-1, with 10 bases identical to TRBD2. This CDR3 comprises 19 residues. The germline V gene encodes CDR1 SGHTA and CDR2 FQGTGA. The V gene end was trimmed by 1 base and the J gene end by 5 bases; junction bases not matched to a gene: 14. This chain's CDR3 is CASSLRVLAGSGSHNEQFF. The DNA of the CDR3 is TGTGCCAGCAGCTTAAGGGTACTAGCGGGAAGCGGATCCCACAATGAGCAGTTCTTC.